The rows below give T cell receptor beta chains drawn from one sample of a study of shared clonotypes between healthy human individuals. TCRdb's copy holds only in-frame clones and misses some; the assay was immunoSEQ multiplex PCR. The sample has over a million clones, approximately 96% seen once. The sequenced material came from naive CD4+ T cells sorted from blood. The receptor source for this set is a man aged 30 to 45 in good health. Both conserved end residues are part of each CDR3. The D gene is left open where the match is weak. Where a row states a size, it is once, few, many or the class of an expanded clone; other rows omit it.

J gene: TRBJ1-2; V gene: TRBV18; clone size: NA; D gene: NA; CDR3 protein: CASSPRQVQGYTF; CDR3 DNA: TGTGCCAGCTCACCACGGCAGGTTCAAGGCTACACCTTC
J gene: TRBJ2-1; V gene: TRBV13; clone size: NA; D gene: TRBD2; CDR3 protein: CASSLTSGSVNEQFF; CDR3 DNA: TGTGCCAGCAGCTTGACTAGCGGGAGCGTGAATGAGCAGTTCTTC
J gene: TRBJ2-5; V gene: TRBV27; clone size: NA; D gene: NA; CDR3 protein: CASSLRQDQTQYF; CDR3 DNA: TGTGCCAGCAGTTTAAGGCAGGACCAGACCCAGTACTTC
J gene: TRBJ2-5; V gene: TRBV5-1; clone size: NA; D gene: NA; CDR3 protein: CASGGAIGGETQYF; CDR3 DNA: TGCGCCAGCGGCGGAGCCATTGGGGGGGAGACCCAGTACTTC
J gene: TRBJ2-3; V gene: TRBV11-3; clone size: NA; D gene: NA; CDR3 protein: CASSFSNTDTQYF; CDR3 DNA: TGTGCCAGCAGCTTCTCAAACACAGATACGCAGTATTTT
J gene: TRBJ2-1; V gene: TRBV6-5; clone size: NA; D gene: NA; CDR3 protein: CASSAGGLNEQFF; CDR3 DNA: TGTGCCAGCAGCGCAGGAGGCTTGAATGAGCAGTTCTTC
J gene: TRBJ2-2; V gene: TRBV4-1; clone size: NA; D gene: NA; CDR3 protein: CASSQDWVRLPNTGELFF; CDR3 DNA: TGCGCCAGCAGCCAAGACTGGGTACGACTACCGAACACCGGGGAGCTGTTTTTT
J gene: TRBJ1-2; V gene: TRBV6-1; clone size: NA; D gene: NA; CDR3 protein: CASSVGRGYGYTF; CDR3 DNA: TGTGCCAGCAGTGTGGGGCGAGGGTACGGCTACACCTTC
J gene: TRBJ2-1; V gene: TRBV2; clone size: NA; D gene: TRBD1; CDR3 protein: CASRTGIWDEQFF; CDR3 DNA: TGTGCCAGCAGGACAGGGATTTGGGATGAGCAGTTCTTC
J gene: TRBJ1-5; V gene: TRBV27; clone size: NA; D gene: NA; CDR3 protein: CASSSDPGEQPQHF; CDR3 DNA: TGTGCCAGCAGTTCGGACCCAGGGGAGCAGCCCCAGCATTTT
J gene: TRBJ2-1; V gene: TRBV2; clone size: NA; D gene: NA; CDR3 protein: CASDQGYEQFF; CDR3 DNA: TGTGCCAGCGATCAGGGGTATGAGCAGTTCTTC
J gene: TRBJ2-2; V gene: TRBV29-1; clone size: NA; D gene: TRBD2; CDR3 protein: CSADGTSGTGELFF; CDR3 DNA: TGCAGCGCAGACGGGACTAGCGGCACCGGGGAGCTGTTTTTT
J gene: TRBJ2-3; V gene: TRBV9; clone size: once; D gene: NA; CDR3 protein: CASSVGSWTDTQYF; CDR3 DNA: TGTGCCAGCAGCGTGGGCTCGTGGACAGATACGCAGTATTTT
J gene: TRBJ2-7; V gene: TRBV7-9; clone size: NA; D gene: TRBD2; CDR3 protein: CASSLTRTSGSYEQYF; CDR3 DNA: TGTGCCAGCAGCTTAACCCGGACTAGCGGGAGTTACGAGCAGTACTTC
J gene: TRBJ2-2; V gene: TRBV7-3; clone size: NA; D gene: TRBD1; CDR3 protein: CASSRGTGTGELFF; CDR3 DNA: TGTGCCAGCAGCCGGGGGACAGGGACCGGGGAGCTGTTTTTT
J gene: TRBJ2-3; V gene: TRBV27; clone size: NA; D gene: TRBD2; CDR3 protein: CASSLGLVTDTQYF; CDR3 DNA: TGTGCCAGCAGTTTGGGACTAGTCACAGATACGCAGTATTTT
J gene: TRBJ1-5; V gene: TRBV2; clone size: NA; D gene: TRBD1; CDR3 protein: CASSEGGGRGVQPQHF; CDR3 DNA: TGTGCCAGCAGTGAAGGAGGGGGCAGGGGTGTTCAGCCCCAGCATTTT
J gene: TRBJ2-7; V gene: TRBV6-1; clone size: NA; D gene: NA; CDR3 protein: CASSTEDGGAYEQYF; CDR3 DNA: TGTGCCAGCAGCACCGAGGACGGGGGTGCCTACGAGCAGTACTTC
J gene: TRBJ2-3; V gene: TRBV29-1; clone size: NA; D gene: TRBD2; CDR3 protein: CSLKGVTSGRSDTQYF; CDR3 DNA: TGCAGCCTCAAAGGAGTTACTAGCGGGAGATCAGATACGCAGTATTTT
J gene: TRBJ1-2; V gene: TRBV10-2; clone size: NA; D gene: NA; CDR3 protein: CASWGARANYGYTF; CDR3 DNA: TGCGCCAGCTGGGGGGCGCGAGCTAACTATGGCTACACCTTC
J gene: TRBJ2-3; V gene: TRBV2; clone size: NA; D gene: NA; CDR3 protein: CASSERFQGSTDTQYF; CDR3 DNA: TGTGCCAGCAGTGAAAGGTTCCAGGGGAGCACAGATACGCAGTATTTT
J gene: TRBJ1-4; V gene: TRBV5-1; clone size: few; D gene: TRBD1; CDR3 protein: CASSLGGQVEKLFF; CDR3 DNA: TGCGCCAGCAGCTTGGGAGGACAGGTAGAAAAACTGTTTTTT
J gene: TRBJ1-5; V gene: TRBV15; clone size: NA; D gene: NA; CDR3 protein: CATSRDVSAGSQPQHF; CDR3 DNA: TGTGCCACCAGCAGAGATGTTTCGGCAGGGTCTCAGCCCCAGCATTTT
J gene: TRBJ2-7; V gene: TRBV11-2; clone size: NA; D gene: TRBD2; CDR3 protein: CASSWTSSYEQYF; CDR3 DNA: TGTGCCAGCAGCTGGACTAGTTCCTACGAGCAGTACTTC
J gene: TRBJ2-3; V gene: TRBV7-6; clone size: NA; D gene: NA; CDR3 protein: CASSLGASGTGSDTQYF; CDR3 DNA: TGTGCCAGCAGCTTAGGGGCTAGCGGGACAGGGTCAGATACGCAGTATTTT
J gene: TRBJ1-2; V gene: TRBV5-1; clone size: NA; D gene: NA; CDR3 protein: CASSLGHKKANYGYTF; CDR3 DNA: TGCGCCAGCAGCTTGGGGCACAAGAAAGCTAACTATGGCTACACCTTC
J gene: TRBJ1-4; V gene: TRBV2; clone size: NA; D gene: NA; CDR3 protein: CASSLDTGEKLFF; CDR3 DNA: TGTGCCAGCAGTTTGGACACTGGTGAAAAACTGTTTTTT
J gene: TRBJ2-1; V gene: TRBV25-1; clone size: NA; D gene: NA; CDR3 protein: CASGGWGAYNEQFF; CDR3 DNA: TGTGCCAGCGGGGGGTGGGGCGCCTACAATGAGCAGTTCTTC
J gene: TRBJ1-2; V gene: TRBV7-4; clone size: NA; D gene: NA; CDR3 protein: CASSIDSYGYTF; CDR3 DNA: TGTGCCAGCAGCATAGACAGTTATGGCTACACCTTC
J gene: TRBJ1-2; V gene: TRBV7-2; clone size: NA; D gene: TRBD1; CDR3 protein: CASSEQQTGYGYTF; CDR3 DNA: TGTGCCAGCAGCGAGCAGCAGACAGGGTATGGCTACACCTTC
J gene: TRBJ2-1; V gene: TRBV7-2; clone size: NA; D gene: TRBD2; CDR3 protein: CASSLAVAGGYNEQFF; CDR3 DNA: TGTGCCAGCAGCTTAGCGGTAGCGGGAGGTTACAATGAGCAGTTCTTC
J gene: TRBJ2-1; V gene: TRBV6-5; clone size: NA; D gene: NA; CDR3 protein: CASSYSYRGSNNEQFF; CDR3 DNA: TGTGCCAGCAGTTACTCGTATCGCGGGTCTAACAATGAGCAGTTCTTC
J gene: TRBJ1-1; V gene: TRBV5-1; clone size: NA; D gene: NA; CDR3 protein: CASSLVRTRGNTEAFF; CDR3 DNA: TGCGCCAGCAGCTTGGTTCGGACCAGAGGGAACACTGAAGCTTTCTTT
J gene: TRBJ1-2; V gene: TRBV5-4; clone size: NA; D gene: NA; CDR3 protein: CASSSDPGGHGYTF; CDR3 DNA: TGTGCCAGCAGCTCGGATCCGGGGGGCCATGGCTACACCTTC
J gene: TRBJ2-1; V gene: TRBV19; clone size: once; D gene: NA; CDR3 protein: CASSSSVTQDEQFF; CDR3 DNA: TGTGCCAGTAGTAGCTCCGTCACCCAGGATGAGCAGTTCTTC
J gene: TRBJ1-5; V gene: TRBV18; clone size: once; D gene: NA; CDR3 protein: CASSRTVNQPQHF; CDR3 DNA: TGTGCCAGCTCACGGACGGTGAATCAGCCCCAGCATTTT
J gene: TRBJ2-7; V gene: TRBV7-2; clone size: NA; D gene: NA; CDR3 protein: CASSLGLRGQYF; CDR3 DNA: TGTGCCAGCAGCTTAGGGCTACGGGGTCAGTACTTC
J gene: TRBJ1-2; V gene: TRBV2; clone size: NA; D gene: TRBD1; CDR3 protein: CASRESTGGADSANYGYTF; CDR3 DNA: TGTGCCAGCAGAGAATCCACAGGGGGCGCTGACTCAGCTAACTATGGCTACACCTTC
J gene: TRBJ2-7; V gene: TRBV15; clone size: NA; D gene: NA; CDR3 protein: CATSRVVGFEQYF; CDR3 DNA: TGTGCCACCAGCAGAGTCGTAGGGTTCGAGCAGTACTTC
J gene: TRBJ2-1; V gene: TRBV2; clone size: NA; D gene: NA; CDR3 protein: CASSTSRSYNEQFF; CDR3 DNA: TGTGCCAGCAGTACTAGCAGGTCCTACAATGAGCAGTTCTTC
J gene: TRBJ1-2; V gene: TRBV11-1; clone size: NA; D gene: TRBD1; CDR3 protein: CASSTRTGGDGYTF; CDR3 DNA: TGTGCCAGCAGCACCCGGACAGGGGGCGATGGCTACACCTTC
J gene: TRBJ2-5; V gene: TRBV6-6; clone size: NA; D gene: NA; CDR3 protein: CASSPKETQYF; CDR3 DNA: TGTGCCAGCAGTCCCAAAGAGACCCAGTACTTC
J gene: TRBJ1-5; V gene: TRBV7-9; clone size: NA; D gene: TRBD1; CDR3 protein: CASSLGSQGNQPQHF; CDR3 DNA: TGTGCCAGCAGCTTAGGTTCACAGGGGAATCAGCCCCAGCATTTT
J gene: TRBJ1-2; V gene: TRBV18; clone size: few; D gene: NA; CDR3 protein: CASSPAESTYGYTF; CDR3 DNA: TGTGCCAGCTCACCAGCTGAGAGTACCTATGGCTACACCTTC
J gene: TRBJ1-2; V gene: TRBV6-5; clone size: NA; D gene: TRBD1; CDR3 protein: CASSHRTGTNYGYTF; CDR3 DNA: TGTGCCAGCAGTCACCGGACAGGGACTAACTATGGCTACACCTTC
J gene: TRBJ2-2; V gene: TRBV7-3; clone size: NA; D gene: NA; CDR3 protein: CASSLKGTGELFF; CDR3 DNA: TGTGCCAGCAGCTTAAAGGGCACCGGGGAGCTGTTTTTT
J gene: TRBJ2-1; V gene: TRBV7-2; clone size: NA; D gene: TRBD2; CDR3 protein: CASSLVFRGRGGRNEQFF; CDR3 DNA: TGTGCGAGCAGCTTAGTATTCCGCGGGAGAGGCGGTCGCAATGAGCAGTTCTTC